These T cell receptor beta chains were read from a single sample in a study of blood T cell dynamics during melanoma immunotherapy. Generated by immunoSEQ multiplex PCR, the TCRdb table keeps only in-frame clones and is missing some. The profile covers approximately 6,300 clones, with approximately 88% appearing a single time and approximately 5.1% taken by the ten largest. The sequencing used blood, collected from a patient treated with checkpoint blockade. These receptors came from a human donor with melanoma. Both conserved end residues are trimmed from each CDR3. The D gene is left open where the match is weak.

V	J	D	CDR3
TRBV11-2	TRBJ1-2	TRBD1	ASSLEGDRVYGYT
TRBV6-5	TRBJ2-3	TRBD2	ASSLAGVPTDTQY
TRBV5-1	TRBJ2-3	NA	ASSFGWTEITDTQY
TRBV18	TRBJ1-6	TRBD1	ASSPTGFDSPLH
TRBV9	TRBJ1-3	NA	ASSVGSSGNTIY
TRBV5-6	TRBJ2-3	NA	ASSYRVLGPNTQY
TRBV18	TRBJ1-3	NA	ASSPTNSGNTIY
TRBV5-1	TRBJ2-3	TRBD2	ASTEPLAGGTDTQY
TRBV11-2	TRBJ2-7	NA	ASSLDPRGHEQY
TRBV7-3	TRBJ1-5	NA	ASSLDGGYSNQPQH